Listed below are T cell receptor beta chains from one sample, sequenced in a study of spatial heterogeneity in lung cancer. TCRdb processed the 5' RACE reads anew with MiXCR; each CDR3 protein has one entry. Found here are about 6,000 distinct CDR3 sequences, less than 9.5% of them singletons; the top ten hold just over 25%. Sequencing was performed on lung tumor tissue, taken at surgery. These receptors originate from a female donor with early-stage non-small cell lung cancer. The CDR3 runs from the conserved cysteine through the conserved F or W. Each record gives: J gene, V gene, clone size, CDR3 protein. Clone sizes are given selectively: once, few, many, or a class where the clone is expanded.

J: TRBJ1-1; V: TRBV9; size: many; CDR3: CASSVGDIPSVGAFF
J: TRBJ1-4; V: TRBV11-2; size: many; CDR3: CASSSQQGYEKLFF
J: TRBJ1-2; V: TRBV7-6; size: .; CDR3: CASSYGAEGDYTF
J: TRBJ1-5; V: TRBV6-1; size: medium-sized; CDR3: CASIDRVRKQHF
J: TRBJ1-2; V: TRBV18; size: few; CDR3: CASSPAGKSDYGYTF
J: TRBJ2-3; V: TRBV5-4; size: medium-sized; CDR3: CASSSLSDTQYF
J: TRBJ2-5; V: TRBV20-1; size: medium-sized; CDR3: CSAPPGGVRETQYF
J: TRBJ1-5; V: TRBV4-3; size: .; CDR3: CASSQDRIGVYSNQPQHF
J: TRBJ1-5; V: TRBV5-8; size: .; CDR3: CASSPQGFEQPQHF
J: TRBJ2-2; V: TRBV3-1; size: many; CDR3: CASSPQIARTSGGARTGELFF
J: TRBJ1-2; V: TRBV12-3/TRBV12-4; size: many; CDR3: CASSSPGLYYGYTF
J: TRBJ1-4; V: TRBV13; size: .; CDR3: CASSLEGQKYF
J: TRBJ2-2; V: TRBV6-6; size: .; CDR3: CASRKNRGSTGELFF
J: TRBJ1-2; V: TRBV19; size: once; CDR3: CASMLQTGDGYTF
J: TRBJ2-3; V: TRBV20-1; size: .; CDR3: CSAQGQGTDTQYF
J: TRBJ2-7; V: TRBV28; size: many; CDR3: CASSWWAGQELYEQYF
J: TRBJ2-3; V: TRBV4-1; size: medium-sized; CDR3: CASSPTQTQLAGTDTQYF
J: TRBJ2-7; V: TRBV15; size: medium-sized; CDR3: CATSRDITVYEQYF
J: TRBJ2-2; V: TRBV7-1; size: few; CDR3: CASSSSPVSALRAGELFF
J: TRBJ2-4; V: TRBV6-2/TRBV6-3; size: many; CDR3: CASSTGLPWLENIQYF
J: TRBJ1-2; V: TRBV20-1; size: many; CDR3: CSARQGSGLLYGYTF
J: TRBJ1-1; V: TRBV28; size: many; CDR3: CASSPRTGGGTEAFF
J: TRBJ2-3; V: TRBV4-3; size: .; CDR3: CASSQENWATQYF
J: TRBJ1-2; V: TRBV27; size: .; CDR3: CASSNRDRGGYGYTF
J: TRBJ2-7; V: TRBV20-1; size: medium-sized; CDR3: CSARDSGSHPDEQYF
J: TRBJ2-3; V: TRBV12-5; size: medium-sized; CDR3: CASGLGTGDTDTQYF
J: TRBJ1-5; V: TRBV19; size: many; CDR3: CASTGHSNQPQHF
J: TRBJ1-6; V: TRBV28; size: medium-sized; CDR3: CASSLSEISYNSPLHF
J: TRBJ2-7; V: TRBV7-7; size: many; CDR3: CASSRGGSSYEQYF
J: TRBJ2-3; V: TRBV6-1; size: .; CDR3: CASSVGLVPSTDTQYF
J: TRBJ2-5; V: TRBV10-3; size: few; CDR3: CAISGGTSAAQETQYF